What follows are 27 T cell receptor beta chains derived from one specimen sequenced in a study of tumor-infiltrating lymphocytes in primary liver carcinoma. A primer in the constant region served to generate TCR beta cDNA from 500 ng of total RNA. Library construction for TCR beta comprised three nested multiplex PCR rounds performed with slightly modified ARM-PCR. With TRBV1-TRBV30 forward primers and a C-beta reverse primer, the first two PCR rounds were run for approximately 9 cycles each. Via MiXCR, TCRdb re-called the multiplex PCR reads, giving one row per CDR3 protein. The sample includes fewer than 400,000 distinct CDR3 sequences, roughly three fifths seen only once; the top ten take about 18%. Blood RNA originated from unsorted whole blood, with germline DNA additionally extracted. Sequenced: peripheral blood. Every receptor here comes from a woman under 40 with primary liver carcinoma and hepatitis B virus infection.

In its sample, this clonotype was seen many times. CDR3 DNA: TGTGCCAGCAGCTCGCCCTACGAGCAGTACTTC. Its protein is CASSSPYEQYF. J is TRBJ2-7 and V is TRBV11-2; D gene unclear. Trimming pared 4 bases from V and 2 bases from J, leaving 3 bases between. This CDR3 spans 11 amino acids. The germline V gene encodes CDR1 SGHAT and CDR2 FQNNGV.

Comment on this clonotype: One end of the junction fails to match germline, which may point to a read error. This sequence joins TRBV11-2 and TRBJ1-6; D may be TRBD1 (6 bases). The germline V gene has CDR1 SGHAT and CDR2 FQNNGV. The length of the CDR3 is 16 residues. The CDR3 DNA sequence: TGTGCCAGCGGGGACACCCGACGCGGAATGTCTTCACCACTCCACTTT. Its protein is CASGDTRRGMSSPLHF.

The rearrangement joins TRBV7-2 to TRBJ2-7; a weak D match, TRBD2 (6 bases). Germline V gene data show CDR1 as SGHTA and CDR2 as FQGNSA. This CDR3 contains 15 residues. The V gene lost 2 bases and the J gene lost 5 bases, with 16 bases spanning the gap. The CDR3 region has the DNA TGTGCCAGCAGCTTACCGCTGGCGGGATCTAACGAGCAGTACTTC. Translating it yields CASSLPLAGSNEQYF.

As regards this clonotype: Being one base from a much bigger clone, this may be a read error. This CDR3 reads CAISLMAIQETQYF. The CDR3, as DNA: TGTGCCATCAGTTTAATGGCTATCCAAGAGACCCAGTACTTC. This chain joins TRBV12-3 or TRBV12-4 and TRBJ2-5, with D hard to call. The CDR3 spans 14 residues.

This clonotype was detected only a few times. V and J are TRBV7-9 and TRBJ2-3; D not certain. The length of the CDR3 is 15 residues. Trimming took 3 bases from V and 0 from J, leaving 10 bases between them. Germline V gene lookup returns CDR1 SEHNR and CDR2 FQNEAQ (reference sequence). CDR3 nucleotides: TGTGCCAGCAGCTTTTTATACCACAGCACAGATACGCAGTATTTT. Protein: CASSFLYHSTDTQYF.

The rearrangement uses TRBV11-3 and TRBJ2-5; 13 nucleotides agree with TRBD2. Germline V CDR1 and CDR2: SGHNT, YENEEA. Trimming removed 5 bases from V and 5 bases from J; junction bases left unmatched: 17. The CDR3 length is 19 residues. The CDR3 is CASSPGLAGATDCLETQYF. CDR3 bases: TGTGCCAGCAGCCCCGGACTAGCGGGGGCCACAGATTGTTTGGAGACCCAGTACTTC.

This clonotype was recorded many times. The junction does not match germline at one end; this may be a read error. The V call is TRBV6-2 or TRBV6-3, the J call TRBJ1-5; 8 bases are a match to TRBD1. The CDR3 runs 12 residues. CDR1 MNHEY and CDR2 SVGEGT come from the germline V gene. The DNA for the CDR3 is TGTGCCAGCAGGGACAGGGAGTCCCCCCCGGCCTTT. Translation: CASRDRESPPAF.

The chain combines TRBV4-2 with TRBJ2-7, with 8 bases fitting TRBD2. With V trimmed by 6 bases and J by 9 bases, 16 bases remained unmatched. This CDR3 has 15 residues. CDR1 is LGHNA, CDR2 YNFKEQ, per germline. DNA of the CDR3: TGTGCCAGCAGAGACCTTAACGGGAGGGCCAACGGGCAGTACTTC. As protein: CASRDLNGRANGQYF.

The chain joins TRBV6-2 or TRBV6-3 to TRBJ2-1; D is unclear. This CDR3 comprises 15 residues. V lost 6 bases to trimming and J lost 0 bases, with 12 bases between them. Germline CDR1 reads MNHEY; CDR2 reads SVGEGT. The CDR3 region is CASRDPRSSYNEQFF. The CDR3 DNA reads TGTGCCAGCAGGGACCCTAGAAGCTCCTACAATGAGCAGTTCTTC.

The chain employs TRBV12-3 or TRBV12-4 and TRBJ2-4; D is possibly TRBD2 (6 bases). The CDR3 has 15 residues. The V end was cut by 5 bases, the J end by 0 bases, with 11 bases between. The CDR3 is CASSPAGLAKNIQYF. In DNA form, the CDR3 reads TGTGCCAGCAGTCCCGCGGGGCTAGCCAAAAACATTCAGTACTTC.

This clonotype has at least ten counts. The rearrangement links TRBV30 to TRBJ2-6; no firm D call. Looked up from germline, CDR1 is GTSNPN and CDR2 is SVGIG (reference sequence). This CDR3 is 13 amino acids long. V was clipped by 5 bases and J by 0 bases, with 5 bases between them. CDR3 protein: CAWYSSGANVLTF. CDR3 bases: TGTGCCTGGTACTCCTCTGGGGCCAACGTCCTGACTTTC.

J is TRBJ2-5 and V is TRBV11-2; D perhaps matches TRBD1 (6 bases). CDR1 and CDR2 (germline): SGHAT, FQNNGV. With 5 bases removed from V and 10 bases from J, the gap between germline ends came to 20 bases. This CDR3 has 14 amino acids. CDR3 in DNA: TGTGCCAGCAGCATAGGACAGTGTCCCCGGGTCCAGTACTTC. This sequence encodes CASSIGQCPRVQYF.

The genes are TRBV7-9 and TRBJ1-2, with TRBD1 as a possible D gene (6 bases). V lost 6 bases and J lost 3, with 11 bases in between. Looked up from germline, CDR1 is SEHNR and CDR2 is FQNEAQ (reference sequence). The CDR3 extends over 13 amino acids. As DNA, the CDR3 is TGTGCCAGCAGACCCACAGGGCACTATGGCTACACCTTC. The encoded protein is CASRPTGHYGYTF.

About this clonotype itself: A junction end diverges from the germline sequence, so it may reflect a read error. V and J are TRBV5-4 and TRBJ1-2; no clear D gene. There are 13 residues in the CDR3. Germline V lookup: CDR1 SGHNT, CDR2 YYREEE (reference sequence). CDR3 in amino acids: CASSFIGFSGYIF. In nucleotides, the CDR3 is TGTGCCAGCAGCTTTATAGGGTTTTCTGGCTACATCTTC.

About this clonotype: A read error may explain this, as a much larger clone is one base away. The chain is built from TRBV6-2 or TRBV6-3 and TRBJ2-5, with D unclear. This CDR3 region has 15 residues. Germline loops: CDR1 MNHEY, CDR2 SVGEGT. CDR3 nucleotide sequence: TGTGCCAGCAGTTACTTATGGAGACACCAAGAGACCCTGTACTTC. Amino acids: CASSYLWRHQETLYF.

As to this clonotype: Just one base apart from a much larger clone, this may be a read error. The chain uses TRBV12-3 or TRBV12-4 and TRBJ2-2, with D possibly TRBD2 on 6 matching bases. This CDR3 contains 12 residues. CDR3 amino acids: CASTGYTGGLFF. The CDR3 DNA follows: TGTGCCAGCACAGGATACACCGGGGGGCTGTTTTTT.

The rearrangement joins TRBV6-1 to TRBJ2-7; D is undetermined. Trimming took 0 bases from V and 4 from J, leaving 16 bases between them. The germline CDR1 and CDR2 sequences are MNHNS and SASEGT. CDR3 length: 16 residues. In nucleotides, the CDR3 is TGTGCCAGCAGTGAAGCCAGAACTCGCCGCCAATACGAGCAGTACTTC. Translated, it gives CASSEARTRRQYEQYF.

The V call is TRBV29-1, the J call TRBJ2-2, with D unclear. The germline gives CDR1 SQVTM, CDR2 ANQGSEA. The CDR3 contains 13 residues. V was shortened by 4 bases and J by 5 bases, with 11 bases between the two germline ends. The CDR3 here is CSVAVSGTGELFF. The CDR3 DNA follows: TGCAGCGTTGCGGTATCTGGGACCGGGGAGCTGTTTTTT.

The chain couples TRBV10-2 to TRBJ2-7; no reliable D call. The CDR3 is made up of 14 amino acids. Germline CDR1 WSHSY, CDR2 SAAADI. V lost 6 bases to trimming and J lost 1 base, with 13 bases between them. CDR3 residues: CASRRVANSYEQYF. For the CDR3, the DNA is TGCGCCAGCAGAAGGGTAGCCAATTCCTACGAGCAGTACTTC.

The rearrangement links TRBV6-2 or TRBV6-3 to TRBJ2-5, with D perhaps assigned TRBD1 or TRBD2 (5 bases each). Germline V gene data show CDR1 as MNHEY and CDR2 as SVGEGT. The CDR3 covers 15 residues. The V end was cut by 6 bases, the J end by 3 bases, with 17 bases between. The CDR3 nucleotides are TGTGCCAGCAGACAAACGGGACGGGAAAAAGAGACCCAGTACTTC. Its translation is CASRQTGREKETQYF.

This clonotype has just a few counts. This chain connects TRBV30 to TRBJ2-7; D might be TRBD1 (6 bases). The CDR3 extends over 11 amino acids. Between the trimmed V and J ends, which lost 4 bases and 5 bases, there was a span of 9 bases. The germline gives CDR1 GTSNPN, CDR2 SVGIG (reference sequence). CDR3 residues: CAWNREDEQYF. The DNA for the CDR3 is TGTGCCTGGAACAGGGAAGACGAGCAGTACTTC.

This clonotype has a single count. A much bigger clone sits one base away, suggesting this may be a read error. This chain links TRBV4-1 with TRBJ2-5, with 8 bases that match TRBD2. Germline V lookup: CDR1 MGHRA, CDR2 YSYEKL. The CDR3 is 14 amino acids. DNA of the CDR3: TGCGTCAGCAGCCAGGGGACTAGTCAAGAGACCCAGTACTTC. It specifies CVSSQGTSQETQYF.

This clonotype showed up just once. The junction does not match germline at one end; this may be a read error. This chain uses TRBV6-6 with TRBJ2-3, with 13 bases fitting TRBD2. This CDR3 spans 16 amino acids. Per the germline V gene, CDR1 is MNHNY and CDR2 is SVGAGI (reference sequence). The CDR3 nucleotides read TGTCCCAGCAGTTACCAGGGACTAGCGGGGATAGATACGCAGTATTTT. Translating gives CPSSYQGLAGIDTQYF.

Remarks on this clonotype: A much larger clonotype is one base distant, so this may be a read error. Since the CDR3 does not end with the conserved phenylalanine or tryptophan, this likely comes from a read error. The gene calls are TRBV12-3 or TRBV12-4 and TRBJ2-7; TRBD1 is a possible D gene (5 bases). This CDR3 has 11 amino acids. V lost 6 bases and J 5 bases, leaving 8 bases between the germline ends. Written as DNA, the CDR3 is TGTGCCAGCAGCAGCAGGGACGAGCAGTACTTA. This translates into CASSSRDEQYL.

Of note for this clonotype: A read error may account for a junction end that differs from germline. This sequence joins TRBV12-3 or TRBV12-4 and TRBJ1-5; D not resolved. CDR3 length: 17 residues. This CDR3 reads CASSPGSRIYSNQPQLF. Written as DNA, the CDR3 is TGTGCCAGCAGTCCGGGATCACGAATTTATAGCAATCAGCCCCAGCTTTTT.

With regard to this clonotype: Germline and junction disagree at one end, which may indicate a read error. This sequence joins TRBV11-1 and TRBJ2-7; TRBD1 matches 10 bases. This CDR3 is built from 12 residues. Germline CDR1 SGHAT, CDR2 FQDESV (reference sequence). CDR3 protein: CTSNRDRGEQYF. The DNA of the CDR3 is TGTACCAGCAATCGGGACAGGGGCGAGCAGTACTTC.

Notes on this clonotype: This sequence may be a read error, since a much larger clone differs from it by one base. The V call is TRBV29-1, the J call TRBJ1-2; D is perhaps TRBD1 (6 bases). CDR1 is SQVTM and CDR2 is ANQGSEA in the germline V gene. Trimming pared 3 bases from V and 5 bases from J, leaving 13 bases between. CDR3 length: 13 residues. The CDR3 sequence is CSVDSQGWYGYTF. The CDR3 bases are TGCAGCGTTGATTCCCAGGGGTGGTATGGCTACACCTTC.